This T cell receptor beta chain stems from a study of T cell repertoires in cytomegalovirus infection. Study-level points and caveats: Frequencies of public TCR beta families were cumulated, and this identified carriers of CMV plus the relevant HLA. Dominating the ex vivo response were HLA-C-restricted CMV-specific TCR beta clonotypes.

This clonotype was picked up many times. As yet, its antigen is unknown. MiXCR was run by TCRdb on the reads, yielding one entry per CDR3 protein. The data hold about 200,000 distinct CDR3 sequences, with 8% to 10% observed a single time. Germline CDR1 reads SGHTA; CDR2 reads FQGNSA. V was pared by 5 bases and J by 13 bases, with 15 bases between. CDR3 length equals 13 residues. This chain uses TRBV7-2 with TRBJ1-6, with D maybe TRBD1 (5 bases). This clonotype was obtained from a human donor in good health (CMV status not recorded). Some clones in this sample may be carry-over from other donors' samples. Material for sequencing was PBMCs. CDR3 sequence: CASSRDGGAPLHF. CDR3 coding DNA: TGTGCCAGCAGCCGGGACGGTGGTGCGCCCCTCCACTTT.